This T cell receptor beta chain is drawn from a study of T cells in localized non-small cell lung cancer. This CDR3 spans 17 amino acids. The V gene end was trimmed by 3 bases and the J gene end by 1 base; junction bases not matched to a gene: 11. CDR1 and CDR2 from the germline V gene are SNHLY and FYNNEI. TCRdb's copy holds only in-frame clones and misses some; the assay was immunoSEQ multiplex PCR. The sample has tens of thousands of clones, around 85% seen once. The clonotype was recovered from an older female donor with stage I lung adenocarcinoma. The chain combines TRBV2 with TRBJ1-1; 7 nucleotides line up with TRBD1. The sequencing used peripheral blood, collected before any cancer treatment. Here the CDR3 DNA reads TGTGCCAGCAGTGAGGCCCTGGGGACAGATAAGAACACTGAAGCTTTCTTT. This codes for CASSEALGTDKNTEAFF.